The subject of this entry is one T cell receptor (beta chain). Its antigen remains undetermined. The sample holds no much larger clone one base away, and base qualities are not on file. From cysteine to phenylalanine, the CDR3 is 13 amino acids long. Left in the record is the CDR3 DNA by itself, 39 bases read in frame from the first base. CDR1 and CDR2, looked up from the germline V gene, are MNHNS and SASEGT. The V and J ends are trimmed by 6 bases and 2 bases, leaving 11 bases between them. The donors were included in the validation cohort of over a hundred subjects, a group kept apart from the roughly 690-subject first cohort. This record comes from a study of cytomegalovirus exposure and HLA in healthy donors (TCRdb year 2017). Regarding the study in general: The 550 to 750 repertoires of the first cohort and the 120 validation repertoires were produced on the same platform, according to a later analysis. The study aimed to test whether signatures of past pathogen exposure could be identified by cataloging public T cell receptors. A separate validation cohort of roughly 110 different subjects was used in addition to the roughly 640-subject first cohort. High-throughput TCR immunosequencing, statistical association of individual TCRs with disease status, and machine learning were combined to predict cytomegalovirus infection status. Here is what the overall study found, with its caveats: A total of about 180 TCR beta chains were listed by the study as associated with cytomegalovirus. The classifier was reported to diagnose cytomegalovirus status with high specificity and sensitivity in both the original and validation cohorts. The authors suggested that the approach could potentially be extended to other disease states and immunological phenotypes. Subsequent analysis determined that TCRs grouped into clusters in the first cohort also showed a tendency toward co-occurrence across the 90 to 150 validation repertoires, and approximately 94% of cluster scores exceeded 0. Most TCR sequences were seen in very few donors, while some public TCRs were found in many individuals. All 120 or so repertoires were used to score co-occurrence in the validation cohort in a later analysis, because that analysis had no HLA typing for the cohort. In vitro tests confirmed that a few of the cytomegalovirus-associated TCR beta chains recognize cytomegalovirus antigens.

Receptors were amplified or captured by the immunoSEQ multiplex PCR assay. Turning to the authors' computational methods: A statistical classification framework was developed to diagnose cytomegalovirus status using the catalog of TCR beta chain sequences. TCRdb took this table from immuneACCESS and kept in-frame rearrangements with V and J called. Such tables lack part of the clones; where checked against another copy, unresolved V genes explain under half of the gap, and the rest is unexplained. From that table come the V and J calls and clone size; the DNA was used to work out D and trimming. The sample table records some 150,000 clones; around nine tenths of these occur just once. The ten largest clones add up to roughly 1.4% of the sample.

What was sequenced was PBMCs. The chain uses TRBV6-1 and TRBJ2-7; TRBD1 might be the D gene, on 6 matching bases. This sequence was found in a woman between 25 and 40 years old in good health and CMV-seronegative. The DNA is TGTGCCAGCAGCTGGGACACCACCTACGAGCAGTACTTC. It is translated as CASSWDTTYEQYF.